The clone carrying this T cell receptor beta chain was counted a few times. The antigen is undetermined. This entry comes from a study of cytomegalovirus exposure and HLA in healthy donors. About the study: Among around 170 million T cells, an earlier analysis found 117 million unique TCR beta sequences. Caucasian-associated ancestry cluster membership applied to over 80% of 398 genotyped donors. Study outcomes and limitations: HLA-A and HLA-B allele assignments for most subjects were reportedly predicted accurately using TCR beta sequences.

CDR3 length: 14 residues. Per germline, CDR1 LGHNT and CDR2 FRNRAP. The V segment lost 7 bases and the J segment 9 bases; nucleotides outside the gene matches: 11. With 60 Vbeta and 13 Jbeta primers, the PCR was carried out. Libraries were prepared by immunoSEQ multiplex PCR; TCRdb keeps only in-frame clonotypes and omits some of them. The top ten hold under 2% of the sample, which has 140,000 to 150,000 clones, around a tenth seen once. The chain couples TRBV12-5 to TRBJ1-5; 8 bases align to TRBD1. Sample: PBMCs. The receptor's source is a man over 45 in good health and CMV-seronegative. CDR3 DNA: TGTGCTAGTGTGGGACAGGCCTTTATTGGGCCCCAGCATTTT. It codes for CASVGQAFIGPQHF.